Below, 26 T cell receptor beta chains from the same sample are listed, as sequenced in a study of vaccination effects on CD4 cells after COVID-19. After expansion with viral peptide pools in the ViraFEST assay, antigen-specific CD4+ T cells were sequenced. Investigators separated out CD4+ T cells once approximately 11 days of culture had passed. None of these healthy vaccinees had been infected with SARS-CoV-2 before vaccination. Here immunoSEQ multiplex PCR was the method, and the copy in TCRdb shows in-frame clones only, minus some. The table has around 79,000 clones, under 80% seen once. These receptors are not linked to any known antigen. The sequences come from CD4+ T cells from PBMCs cultured with SARS-CoV-2 spike peptides, collected before COVID-19 vaccination. The source of these receptors is a human donor who received a COVID-19 vaccine.

This clone was observed a handful of times. The chain carries TRBV30 and TRBJ1-1; possible D gene TRBD1, 5 bases. V lost 3 bases and J 0 bases, leaving 14 bases between the germline ends. CDR1 is GTSNPN and CDR2 is SVGIG in the germline V gene (reference sequence). This CDR3 region has 15 residues. DNA of the CDR3: TGTGCCTGGAGCAGAGGGGCACCGATGAACACTGAAGCTTTCTTT. This translates into CAWSRGAPMNTEAFF.

This chain uses TRBV7-9 with TRBJ1-1; D possibly corresponds to TRBD1 (5 bases). The CDR3 has 16 residues. Germline values: CDR1 SEHNR, CDR2 FQNEAQ (reference sequence). Between the trimmed V and J ends, which lost 5 bases and 2 bases, there was a span of 18 bases. The CDR3 DNA reads TGTGCCAGCAGCCGTAAAATGACAGATATAAACACTGAAGCTTTCTTT. This codes for CASSRKMTDINTEAFF.

The chain employs TRBV30 and TRBJ2-3; 7 bases line up with TRBD2. This CDR3 has 13 residues. Germline V gene data show CDR1 as GTSNPN and CDR2 as SVGIG (reference sequence). V gave up 1 base and J gave up 7 bases; unmatched junction bases: 5. CDR3 residues: CAWSDTGGNTQYF. In nucleotides, the CDR3 is TGTGCCTGGAGTGATACGGGGGGTAATACGCAGTATTTT.

The CDR3 is CASSEMGTGNNQPQHF. Here the CDR3 DNA reads TGTGCCAGCAGTGAAATGGGGACAGGGAACAATCAGCCCCAGCATTTT. The genes are TRBV2 and TRBJ1-5; 9 bases map to TRBD1. V dropped 2 bases and J dropped 3; count of bases not matched to a gene: 5. CDR1 SNHLY and CDR2 FYNNEI come from the germline V gene. The length of the CDR3 is 16 residues.

This clone occurred a few times. V gene TRBV19 combines with J gene TRBJ1-2; D is ambiguous. V dropped 3 bases and J dropped 7 bases, with 12 bases sitting between them. Germline V gene lookup returns CDR1 LNHDA and CDR2 SQIVND (reference sequence). The CDR3 runs to 13 residues. DNA of the CDR3: TGTGCCAGTAGTATGAGAGTGGACGGTGGCTACACCTTC. Its protein product is CASSMRVDGGYTF.

The chain is built from TRBV9 and TRBJ1-2; weak D call: TRBD1 (6 bases). CDR1 is SGDLS, CDR2 YYNGEE, per germline. The V gene lost 3 bases and the J gene lost 0 bases, with 12 bases spanning the gap. This CDR3 is built from 15 residues. CDR3 nucleotides: TGTGCCAGCAGCGCTTGGGACACAACTAACTATGGCTACACCTTC. It yields the protein CASSAWDTTNYGYTF.

The chain uses TRBV6-6 and TRBJ1-1, with 8 bases lining up with TRBD1. Per the germline V gene, CDR1 is MNHNY and CDR2 is SVGAGI (reference sequence). Trimming at V came to 6 bases and at J to 5 bases, leaving 2 bases not matched to a gene. The length of the CDR3 is 12 residues. The CDR3 is CASRRQGTEAFF. The CDR3 bases are TGTGCCAGCAGACGACAGGGGACTGAAGCTTTCTTT.

The gene calls are TRBV23-1 and TRBJ1-3; 7 bases are shared with TRBD1. TRBV23-1 belongs to the ORF category, with a function that is uncertain. With 8 bases clipped from V and 4 bases from J, the junction kept 5 bases outside the gene matches. The CDR3 contains 13 residues. In nucleotides, the CDR3 is TGCGCCAGCGGTGACAGGGTGGGAAACACCATATATTTT. As protein: CASGDRVGNTIYF.

The chain links TRBV27 to TRBJ1-5; 7 nucleotides match TRBD1. Germline CDR1 reads MNHEY; CDR2 reads SMNVEV (reference sequence). V shed 5 bases and J 0 bases; nucleotides not matched to a gene: 10. The CDR3 sequence is 17 residues long. Written as DNA, the CDR3 is TGTGCCAGCAGTCCCCTCGACAGGGCCTATAGCAATCAGCCCCAGCATTTT. It translates to CASSPLDRAYSNQPQHF.

The chain is built from TRBV20-1 and TRBJ2-3; no reliable D call. The CDR3 is 10 amino acids. Looked up from germline, CDR1 is DFQATT and CDR2 is SNEGSKA (reference sequence). Between the trimmed V and J ends, which lost 5 bases and 4 bases, there was a span of 4 bases. In DNA form, the CDR3 reads TGCAGTGCTGGTCCAGATACGCAGTATTTT. It yields the protein CSAGPDTQYF.

The V call is TRBV30, the J call TRBJ1-5; D is perhaps TRBD1 (5 bases). The ends were cut back, 1 base at V and 4 bases at J, with 14 bases in the middle. The germline V gene has CDR1 GTSNPN and CDR2 SVGIG (reference sequence). The CDR3 spans 15 residues. The chain's CDR3 is CAWSEETAPNQPQHF. For the CDR3, the DNA is TGTGCCTGGAGTGAGGAGACAGCGCCGAATCAGCCCCAGCATTTT.

The J gene is TRBJ2-2, the V gene TRBV5-1; 9 bases fit TRBD1. The junction had 2 bases not matched to a gene; V was cut back by 0 bases and J by 5 bases. This CDR3 spans 15 amino acids. Germline assignment: CDR1 SGHRS and CDR2 YFSETQ. CDR3 protein: CASSLVGQGTGELFF. CDR3 sequence (DNA): TGCGCCAGCAGCTTGGTTGGACAGGGGACCGGGGAGCTGTTTTTT.

The gene calls are TRBV24-1 and TRBJ2-5, with 9 bases fitting TRBD2. CDR1 KGHDR and CDR2 SFDVKD come from the germline V gene. CDR3 length: 16 residues. The V and J ends lost 0 bases and 2 bases, in that order; junction bases with no gene match: 3. This CDR3 reads CATSDLPTSGQETQYF. In nucleotides, the CDR3 is TGTGCCACCAGTGATTTGCCGACTAGCGGTCAAGAGACCCAGTACTTC.

The genes are TRBV14 and TRBJ1-4; 8 bases align to TRBD1. Germline CDR1 and CDR2: SGHDN and FVKESK. V lost 4 bases to trimming and J lost 4 bases; unmatched junction nucleotides: 5. CDR3 length: 15 residues. In nucleotides, the CDR3 is TGTGCCAGCAGCCGGAACAGGGGGAATAATGAAAAACTGTTTTTT. Its protein product is CASSRNRGNNEKLFF.

This sequence joins TRBV15 and TRBJ2-7; D is perhaps TRBD2 (5 bases). The CDR3 loop spans 12 amino acids. The V end lost 8 bases, the J end lost 2 bases, and 10 bases lay between the germline ends. The germline gives CDR1 LNHNV, CDR2 YYDKDF (reference sequence). The CDR3 sequence: CATGERAYEQYV. CDR3 nucleotide sequence: TGTGCCACCGGGGAGCGCGCCTACGAGCAGTACGTC.

Only a few counts were recorded for this clone. The chain combines TRBV24-1 with TRBJ2-5; the match to TRBD1 covers 7 bases. CDR1 and CDR2 (germline): KGHDR, SFDVKD. V was clipped by 7 bases and J by 5 bases; unmatched bases: 6. The CDR3 is made up of 13 amino acids. The DNA for the CDR3 is TGTGCCACCAGCCGAGGGGGCGCGGAGACCCAGTACTTC. This sequence encodes CATSRGGAETQYF.

The gene calls are TRBV5-1 and TRBJ1-5; D is ambiguous. Germline loops: CDR1 SGHRS, CDR2 YFSETQ. The CDR3 has 13 residues. Between the trimmed V and J ends, which lost 2 bases and 8 bases, there was a span of 11 bases. The CDR3 DNA is TGCGCCAGCAGCTTAGGGTCGGGTGAGCCCCAGCATTTT. Residues: CASSLGSGEPQHF.

This clone appeared once. The chain carries TRBV6-1 and TRBJ2-5; D is undetermined. V was shortened by 2 bases and J by 7 bases, with 23 bases between the two germline ends. The CDR3 extends over 17 amino acids. CDR1 and CDR2 (germline): MNHNS, SASEGT. The CDR3 DNA sequence: TGTGCCAGCAGTGAACCCGGCCAAGGGCTGCCCCCAGCGACCCAGTACTTC. Its protein product is CASSEPGQGLPPATQYF.

The chain uses TRBV18 and TRBJ2-5; possible D gene TRBD1, 7 bases. The CDR3 runs to 16 residues. Germline V gene sequence: CDR1 KGHSH, CDR2 LQKENI. Between the trimmed V and J ends, which lost 3 bases and 5 bases, there was a span of 19 bases. CDR3 DNA sequence: TGTGCCAGCTCACCGTTCCGGGACAGCCTAGCGGAGACCCAGTACTTC. It translates to CASSPFRDSLAETQYF.

This clone was detected only a few times. The V call is TRBV28, the J call TRBJ2-4; 11 bases are shared with TRBD1. Germline loops: CDR1 MDHEN, CDR2 SYDVKM. V dropped 1 base and J dropped 0; count of bases not matched to a gene: 2. The CDR3 has 17 amino acids. This CDR3 is CASSLSGQGAAKNIQYF. CDR3 bases: TGTGCCAGCAGTTTATCCGGACAGGGGGCAGCCAAAAACATTCAGTACTTC.

The rearrangement uses TRBV18 and TRBJ2-3; 10 nucleotides match TRBD2. V gave up 4 bases and J gave up 1 base; unmatched junction bases: 5. This CDR3 spans 16 amino acids. Germline CDR1 reads KGHSH; CDR2 reads LQKENI. This CDR3 reads CASSLTLAGGTDTQYF. The CDR3 DNA follows: TGTGCCAGCTCACTTACTCTAGCGGGGGGCACAGATACGCAGTATTTT.

The chain joins TRBV12-5 to TRBJ1-1, with 7 nucleotides matching TRBD1. CDR3 length equals 16 residues. The ends lost 1 base at V and 2 bases at J; junction bases unmatched: 7. CDR1 is LGHNT, CDR2 FRNRAP, per germline. This CDR3 is CASGLGGDRPNTEAFF. The CDR3 bases are TGTGCTAGTGGTTTGGGAGGGGACAGACCAAACACTGAAGCTTTCTTT.

The rearrangement uses TRBV28 and TRBJ1-1; 9 positions match TRBD1. Germline V gene sequence: CDR1 MDHEN, CDR2 SYDVKM. The V segment lost 6 bases and the J segment 5 bases; nucleotides outside the gene matches: 4. This CDR3 is 13 amino acids long. CDR3 in DNA: TGTGCCAGCAGAGGACAGGGGCGGACTGAAGCTTTCTTT. Its translation is CASRGQGRTEAFF.

The V and J genes are TRBV28 and TRBJ2-1; no reliable D call. Trimming pared 6 bases from V and 9 bases from J, leaving 18 bases between. The CDR3 sequence is 14 residues long. CDR1 is MDHEN and CDR2 is SYDVKM in the germline V gene. CDR3 nucleotides: TGTGCCAGCAGCATTGAGAGGAAAATCGGTGAGCAGTTCTTC. It translates to CASSIERKIGEQFF.

The chain links TRBV4-3 to TRBJ1-2; perhaps TRBD1 as D (5 bases). Looked up from germline, CDR1 is LGHNA and CDR2 is YSLEER. Trimming stripped 0 bases from V and 4 bases from J, with 18 bases between. CDR3 size: 17 residues. This CDR3 reads CASSQEAPPQDIYGYTF. CDR3 nucleotides: TGCGCCAGCAGCCAAGAAGCCCCCCCCCAGGACATCTATGGCTACACCTTC.

This chain connects TRBV7-3 to TRBJ2-5; weak D call: TRBD1 (6 bases). CDR1 and CDR2 from the germline V gene are SGHTA and FQGTGA. The ends were cut back, 2 bases at V and 3 bases at J, with 10 bases in the middle. The CDR3 spans 14 residues. This CDR3 reads CASSLQAGEETQYF. The CDR3 bases are TGTGCCAGCAGCTTACAGGCAGGGGAAGAGACCCAGTACTTC.